Each of the 15 T cell receptor beta chains below was sequenced from the same sample in a study of cytomegalovirus exposure and HLA in healthy donors. With 60 Vbeta and 13 Jbeta primers, the PCR was carried out. Generated by immunoSEQ multiplex PCR, the TCRdb table keeps only in-frame clones and is missing some. The top ten hold 5.5% to 8.5% of the sample, which has 77,000 or so clones, around three quarters seen once. Material: PBMCs. The receptors stem from a woman between 40 and 50 years old in good health and CMV-seronegative.

The chain is built from TRBV4-2 and TRBJ2-7; 7 bases line up with TRBD2. The germline V gene encodes CDR1 LGHNA and CDR2 YNFKEQ. The CDR3 consists of 21 residues. V dropped 0 bases and J dropped 6; count of bases not matched to a gene: 26. The CDR3 DNA follows: TGTGCCAGCAGCCAAGAACCGGGGACCGGCGGGGCTAGCGGTGCCAGCGGCGAGCAGTACTTC. It codes for CASSQEPGTGGASGASGEQYF.

This chain uses TRBV11-3 with TRBJ2-7; D might be TRBD2 (6 bases). This CDR3 comprises 13 residues. V lost 5 bases and J lost 4, with 12 bases in between. CDR1 is SGHNT and CDR2 is YENEEA in the germline V gene. The CDR3 bases are TGTGCCAGCAGCAAAGGGACTCAGTACGAGCAGTACTTC. This sequence encodes CASSKGTQYEQYF. The whole variable domain, filled in from reference TRBV11-3 and TRBJ2-7, reads EAGVVQSPRYKIIEKKQPVAFWCNPISGHNTLYWYLQNLGQGPELLIRYENEEAVDDSQLPKDRFSAERLKGVDSTLKIQPAELGDSAVYLCASSKGTQYEQYFGPGTRLTVT.

In DNA form, the CDR3 reads TGTGCCTGGAGCCCCTCTGATTCACCCCTCCACTTT. Amino acid sequence: CAWSPSDSPLHF. The chain is built from TRBV30 and TRBJ1-6; no definite D call. V dropped 3 bases and J dropped 8 bases, with 8 bases sitting between them. Germline assignment: CDR1 GTSNPN and CDR2 SVGIG (reference sequence). The CDR3 loop spans 12 amino acids.

This clone has more than one count but fewer than ten. J is TRBJ2-3 and V is TRBV5-1, with 7 nucleotides matching TRBD1. Losses at the gene ends were 4 bases for V and 1 base for J; bases not matched to a gene: 3. Germline V gives CDR1 SGHRS, CDR2 YFSETQ. The CDR3 runs to 14 residues. Here the CDR3 reads CASSTDRGTDTQYF. CDR3 in DNA: TGCGCCAGCAGCACCGACAGGGGCACAGATACGCAGTATTTT.

V and J are TRBV7-8 and TRBJ2-7; 7 bases agree with TRBD1. After removal of 5 bases from V and 5 bases from J, the junction contained 12 bases not matched to a gene. CDR1 is SGHVS and CDR2 is FQNEAQ in the germline V gene. The CDR3 spans 15 residues. CDR3: CASSIGQVLKDEQYF. The DNA for the CDR3 is TGTGCCAGCAGCATAGGACAGGTCCTTAAGGACGAGCAGTACTTC.

J is TRBJ2-3 and V is TRBV30, with D unresolved. The V gene's germline CDR1 is GTSNPN and CDR2 SVGIG (reference sequence). The CDR3 is made up of 14 amino acids. V lost 1 base, J lost 3 bases, and 11 bases lay in between. The CDR3 region is CAWSGFGQTDTQYF. The CDR3 DNA follows: TGTGCCTGGAGTGGCTTTGGGCAGACAGATACGCAGTATTTT.

On this clone itself: Other DNA sequences in this sample translate to the same CDR3. This chain's CDR3 is CASSDGQGYEQYF. In DNA, the CDR3 is TGTGCCAGCAGTGACGGGCAGGGCTACGAGCAGTACTTC. V usage is TRBV25-1 and J usage is TRBJ2-7; maybe TRBD1 (5 bases). The CDR3 covers 13 residues. V lost 3 bases to trimming and J lost 3 bases, with 9 bases between them. Germline lookup yields CDR1 MGHDK and CDR2 SYGVNS.

The chain is built from TRBV7-8 and TRBJ2-3; D is unresolved. Between the trimmed V and J ends, which lost 4 bases and 2 bases, there was a span of 7 bases. Germline V gene data show CDR1 as SGHVS and CDR2 as FQNEAQ. CDR3 size: 13 residues. The CDR3 spells CASSSRHTDTQYF. The CDR3 bases are TGTGCCAGCAGCTCTCGACACACAGATACGCAGTATTTT.

The chain has TRBV30 and TRBJ2-1; 9 bases agree with TRBD1. Per germline, CDR1 GTSNPN and CDR2 SVGIG (reference sequence). V was pared by 4 bases and J by 1 base, with 8 bases of the junction left unmatched. The CDR3 is 16 residues long. CDR3 sequence (DNA): TGTGCCTGGATTAAACGAGGGACAGGGTCCTACAATGAGCAGTTCTTC. Translation gives CAWIKRGTGSYNEQFF. The complete variable domain, with remaining parts taken from reference TRBV30 and TRBJ2-1, reads SQTIHQWPATLVQPVGSPLSLECTVEGTSNPNLYWYRQAAGRGLQLLFYSVGIGQISSEVPQNLSASRPQDRQFILSSKKLLLSDSGFYLCAWIKRGTGSYNEQFFGPGTRLTVL.

This clone came up once. The chain employs TRBV28 and TRBJ1-2; no clear D. Germline values: CDR1 MDHEN, CDR2 SYDVKM. This CDR3 is built from 14 residues. Trimming shortened V by 0 bases and J by 2 bases, and 7 bases separated the two germline ends. The CDR3 DNA reads TGTGCCAGCAGTTTATGGGCCATCAACTATGGCTACACCTTC. Its translation is CASSLWAINYGYTF.

This rearrangement joins TRBV5-8 to TRBJ2-4; D is ambiguous. CDR1 is SGHTS and CDR2 is YDEGEE in the germline V gene. This CDR3 has 11 residues. The V end lost 5 bases, the J end lost 4 bases, and 4 bases lay between the germline ends. CDR3 bases: TGTGCCAGCAGACTTAAAAACATTCAGTACTTC. It encodes CASRLKNIQYF.

V is TRBV13 and J is TRBJ2-7; 9 bases align to TRBD1. V was pared by 4 bases and J by 2 bases, with 3 bases of the junction left unmatched. Germline V gene sequence: CDR1 PRHDT, CDR2 FYEKMQ (reference sequence). The length of the CDR3 is 14 residues. CDR3 region: CASSYGQGTYEQYF. Here the CDR3 DNA reads TGTGCCAGCAGCTACGGACAGGGGACCTACGAGCAGTACTTC.

V gene TRBV14 combines with J gene TRBJ1-3; D is undetermined. From germline, CDR1 is SGHDN and CDR2 FVKESK. Trimming removed 4 bases from V and 7 bases from J, with 14 bases in between. CDR3 length equals 14 residues. CDR3 in DNA: TGTGCCAGCAGCCTCCTAGACCAGCGGAACACCATATATTTT. Amino acids: CASSLLDQRNTIYF. Together with reference TRBV14 and TRBJ1-3, the CDR3 gives the full variable domain: EAGVTQFPSHSVIEKGQTVTLRCDPISGHDNLYWYRRVMGKEIKFLLHFVKESKQDESGMPNNRFLAERTGGTYSTLKVQPAELEDSGVYFCASSLLDQRNTIYFGEGSWLTVV.

This clone was recorded once. The J gene is TRBJ2-7, the V gene TRBV5-4; 7 nucleotides agree with TRBD1. Unmatched junction bases numbered 8, after V lost 0 bases and J lost 5 bases. The CDR3 has 15 residues. Per germline, CDR1 SGHNT and CDR2 YYREEE (reference sequence). This chain's CDR3 is CASSLGQGDFDEQYF. In nucleotides, the CDR3 is TGTGCCAGCAGCTTGGGACAGGGAGATTTCGACGAGCAGTACTTC.

V and J are TRBV5-6 and TRBJ2-2; 7 bases match TRBD1. CDR3 length equals 17 residues. Germline CDR1 SGHDT, CDR2 YYEEEE. V lost 0 bases to trimming and J lost 6 bases; unmatched junction nucleotides: 11. The CDR3 DNA follows: TGTGCCAGCAGCTTGGATGTAGCGACAGGGTCATCCGGGGAGCTGTTTTTT. It is translated as CASSLDVATGSSGELFF.